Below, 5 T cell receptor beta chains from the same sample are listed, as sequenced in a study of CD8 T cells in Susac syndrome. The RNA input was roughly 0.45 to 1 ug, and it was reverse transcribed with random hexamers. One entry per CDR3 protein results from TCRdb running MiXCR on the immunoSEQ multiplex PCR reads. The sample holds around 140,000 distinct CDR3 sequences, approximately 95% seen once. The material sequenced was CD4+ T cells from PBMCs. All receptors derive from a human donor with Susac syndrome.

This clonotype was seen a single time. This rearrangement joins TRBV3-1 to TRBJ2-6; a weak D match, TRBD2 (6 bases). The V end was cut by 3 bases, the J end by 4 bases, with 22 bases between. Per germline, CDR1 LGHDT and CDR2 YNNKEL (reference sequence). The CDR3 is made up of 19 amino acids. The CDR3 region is CASSHPITAGRLGANVLTF. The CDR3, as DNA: TGTGCCAGCAGCCATCCGATAACGGCAGGGAGGTTAGGGGCCAACGTCCTGACTTTC.

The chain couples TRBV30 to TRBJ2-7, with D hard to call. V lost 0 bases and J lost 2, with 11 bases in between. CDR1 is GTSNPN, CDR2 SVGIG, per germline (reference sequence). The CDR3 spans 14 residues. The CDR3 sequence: CAWSVSVDPYEQYF. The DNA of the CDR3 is TGTGCCTGGAGTGTGTCAGTTGATCCCTACGAGCAGTACTTC.

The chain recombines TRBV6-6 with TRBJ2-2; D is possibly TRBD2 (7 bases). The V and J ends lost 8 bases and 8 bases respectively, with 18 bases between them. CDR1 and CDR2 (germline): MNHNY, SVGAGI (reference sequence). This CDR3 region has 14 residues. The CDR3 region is CASSPRAGAGELFF. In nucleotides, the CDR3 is TGTGCCAGCTCCCCACGGGCGGGGGCGGGGGAGCTGTTTTTT.

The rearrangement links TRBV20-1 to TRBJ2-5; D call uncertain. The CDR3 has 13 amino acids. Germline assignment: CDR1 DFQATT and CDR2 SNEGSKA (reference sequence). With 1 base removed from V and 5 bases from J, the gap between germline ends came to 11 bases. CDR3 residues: CSARGATTETQYF. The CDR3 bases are TGCAGTGCTAGAGGGGCTACCACGGAGACCCAGTACTTC.

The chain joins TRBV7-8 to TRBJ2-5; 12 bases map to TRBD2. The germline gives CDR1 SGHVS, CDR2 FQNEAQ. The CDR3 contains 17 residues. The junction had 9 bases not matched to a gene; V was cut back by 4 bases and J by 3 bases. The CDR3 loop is CASSSLAGGRVKETQYF. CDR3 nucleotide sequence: TGTGCCAGCAGCTCTCTAGCGGGGGGGCGGGTTAAAGAGACCCAGTACTTC.